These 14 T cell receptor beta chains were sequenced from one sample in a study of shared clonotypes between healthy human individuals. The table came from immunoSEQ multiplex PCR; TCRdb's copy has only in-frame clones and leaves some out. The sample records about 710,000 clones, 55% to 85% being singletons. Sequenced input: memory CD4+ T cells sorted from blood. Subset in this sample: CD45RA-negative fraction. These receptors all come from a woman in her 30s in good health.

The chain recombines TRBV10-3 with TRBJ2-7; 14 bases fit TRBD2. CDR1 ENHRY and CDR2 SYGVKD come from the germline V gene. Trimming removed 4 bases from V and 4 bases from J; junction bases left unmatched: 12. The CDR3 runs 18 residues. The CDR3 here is CAISGAGTSGSLGYEQYF. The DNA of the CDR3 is TGTGCCATCAGTGGAGCCGGGACTAGCGGGAGTTTAGGGTACGAGCAGTACTTC.

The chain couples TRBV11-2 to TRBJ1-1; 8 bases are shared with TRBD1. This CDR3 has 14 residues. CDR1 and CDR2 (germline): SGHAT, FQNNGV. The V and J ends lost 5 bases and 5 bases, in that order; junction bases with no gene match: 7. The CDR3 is CASSAFTGGTEAFF. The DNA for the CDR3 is TGTGCCAGCAGCGCGTTCACAGGGGGTACTGAAGCTTTCTTT.

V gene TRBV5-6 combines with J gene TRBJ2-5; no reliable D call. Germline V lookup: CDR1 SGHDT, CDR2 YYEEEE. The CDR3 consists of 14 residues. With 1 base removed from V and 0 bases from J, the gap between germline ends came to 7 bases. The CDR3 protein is CASSLPQHQETQYF. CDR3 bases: TGTGCCAGCAGCTTGCCGCAGCACCAAGAGACCCAGTACTTC.

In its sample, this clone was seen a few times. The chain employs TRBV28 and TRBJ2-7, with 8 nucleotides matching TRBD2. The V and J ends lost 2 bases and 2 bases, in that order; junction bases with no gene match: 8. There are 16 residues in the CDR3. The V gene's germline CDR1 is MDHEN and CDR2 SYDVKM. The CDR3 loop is CASSLHTSGNPYEQYF. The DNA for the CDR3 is TGTGCCAGCAGTTTACATACTAGCGGTAACCCCTACGAGCAGTACTTC.

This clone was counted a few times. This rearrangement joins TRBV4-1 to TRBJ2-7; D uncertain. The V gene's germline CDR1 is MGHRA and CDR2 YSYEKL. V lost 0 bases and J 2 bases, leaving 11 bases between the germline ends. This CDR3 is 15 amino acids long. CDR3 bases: TGCGCCAGCAGCCAAGATTCGTGGCAGCCCTACGAGCAGTACTTC. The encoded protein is CASSQDSWQPYEQYF.

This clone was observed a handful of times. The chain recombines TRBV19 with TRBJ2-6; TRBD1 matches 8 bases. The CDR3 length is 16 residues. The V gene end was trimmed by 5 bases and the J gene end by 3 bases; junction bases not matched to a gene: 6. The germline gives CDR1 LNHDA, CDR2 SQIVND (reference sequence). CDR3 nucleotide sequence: TGTGCCAGTAGTGAAGGACAGGGCTTTGGGGCCAACGTCCTGACTTTC. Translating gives CASSEGQGFGANVLTF.

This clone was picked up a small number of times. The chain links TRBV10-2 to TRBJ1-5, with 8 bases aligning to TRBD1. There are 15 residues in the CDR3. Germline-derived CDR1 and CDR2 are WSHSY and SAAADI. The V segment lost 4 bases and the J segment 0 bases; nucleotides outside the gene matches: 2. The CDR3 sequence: CASSGGQVSNQPQHF. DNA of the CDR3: TGCGCCAGCAGTGGGGGACAGGTTAGCAATCAGCCCCAGCATTTT.

The CDR3 coding sequence is TGTGCCAGCATTCCGGACTTATCCTACAATGAGCAGTTCTTC. It codes for CASIPDLSYNEQFF. The chain carries TRBV7-2 and TRBJ2-1; D perhaps matches TRBD2 (5 bases). The CDR3 extends over 14 amino acids. Germline V gives CDR1 SGHTA, CDR2 FQGNSA. Between the trimmed V and J ends, which lost 7 bases and 1 base, there was a span of 11 bases. The full variable domain, in which reference TRBV7-2 and TRBJ2-1 provide the parts outside the CDR3, is GAGVSQSPSNKVTEKGKDVELRCDPISGHTALYWYRQSLGQGLEFLIYFQGNSAPDKSGLPSDRFSAERTGGSVSTLTIQRTQQEDSAVYLCASIPDLSYNEQFFGPGTRLTVL.

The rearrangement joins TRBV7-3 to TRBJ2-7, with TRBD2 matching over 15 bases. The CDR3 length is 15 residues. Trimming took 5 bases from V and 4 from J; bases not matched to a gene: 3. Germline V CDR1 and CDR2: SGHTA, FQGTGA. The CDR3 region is CASSMGLAGGYEQYF. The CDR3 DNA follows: TGTGCCAGCAGCATGGGACTAGCGGGGGGATACGAGCAGTACTTC.

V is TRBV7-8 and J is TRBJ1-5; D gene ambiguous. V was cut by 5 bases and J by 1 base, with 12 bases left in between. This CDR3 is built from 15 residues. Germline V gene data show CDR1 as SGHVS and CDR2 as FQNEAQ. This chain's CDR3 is CASSPRRISNQPQHF. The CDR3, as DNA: TGTGCCAGCAGCCCCCGCAGGATAAGCAATCAGCCCCAGCATTTT.

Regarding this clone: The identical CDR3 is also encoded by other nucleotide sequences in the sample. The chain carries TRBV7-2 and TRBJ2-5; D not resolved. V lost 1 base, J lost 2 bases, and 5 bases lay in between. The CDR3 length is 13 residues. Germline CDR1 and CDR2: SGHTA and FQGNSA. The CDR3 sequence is CASSLGWQETQYF. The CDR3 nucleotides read TGTGCCAGCAGCTTAGGGTGGCAAGAGACCCAGTACTTC.

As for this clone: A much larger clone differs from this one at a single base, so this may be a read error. CDR3 sequence reads: CASSIGTSTDTQYF. The CDR3 region has the DNA TGTGCCAGCAGCATCGGGACTAGCACAGATACGCAGTATTTT. This sequence joins TRBV2 and TRBJ2-3, with a tentative D call TRBD2 (6 bases). Germline lookup yields CDR1 SNHLY and CDR2 FYNNEI. V lost 6 bases to trimming and J lost 0 bases, with 10 bases between them. CDR3 length: 14 residues.

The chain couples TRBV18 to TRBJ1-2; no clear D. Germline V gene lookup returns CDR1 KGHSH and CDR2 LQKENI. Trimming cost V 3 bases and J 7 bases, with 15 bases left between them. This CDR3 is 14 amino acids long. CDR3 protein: CASSPSGRDSGYTF. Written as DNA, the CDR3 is TGTGCCAGCTCACCTTCAGGACGCGATAGTGGCTACACCTTC. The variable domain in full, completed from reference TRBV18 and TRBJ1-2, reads NAGVMQNPRHLVRRRGQEARLRCSPMKGHSHVYWYRQLPEEGLKFMVYLQKENIIDESGMPKERFSAEFPKEGPSILRIQQVVRGDSAAYFCASSPSGRDSGYTFGSGTRLTVV.

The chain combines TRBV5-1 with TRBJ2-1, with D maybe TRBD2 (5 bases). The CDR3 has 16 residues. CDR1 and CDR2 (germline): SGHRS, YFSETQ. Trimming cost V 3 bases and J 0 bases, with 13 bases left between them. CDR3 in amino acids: CASSSYPEGSYNEQFF. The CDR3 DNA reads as TGCGCCAGCAGCTCCTACCCCGAGGGCTCCTACAATGAGCAGTTCTTC.